This T cell receptor (beta chain) was observed in a study of technical replicates of blood from a few donors (dated by TCRdb to about 2017). The CDR3 starts with the cysteine, ends with the phenylalanine, and has 10 residues. Kept here is only the CDR3 DNA, which spans 30 bases and is read in frame from base 1. V is pared back by 7 bases and J by 6 bases, with 5 bases lying between the germline termini. The CDR1 and CDR2 encoded by the germline V gene (reference sequence) are LNHDA and SQIVND. Remarks on this clone: Its antigen specificity is not known. The input lacks base qualities; no much larger clone sits a single base away.

Library generation was performed with the immunoSEQ multiplex PCR assay. TCRdb stores this immuneACCESS table with in-frame sequences only. Part of the clones is absent; in the studies checked, under half of the shortfall reflects unresolved V genes, and no reason is known for the rest. Recorded for this sample are approximately 70,000 clones; approximately 90% of them occurred a single time. The ten largest clones take up approximately 4.8% of the sample. Sequencing was done on a sample of PBMCs. This chain is built from TRBV19 and TRBJ2-3; no D segment can be confidently identified. This sequence originates from a human donor in good health. Some clones in this sample may be carry-over from other donors' samples. CDR3 sequence: CASTIDTQYF. The nucleotides are TGTGCCAGTACAATTGATACGCAGTATTTT. Here the CDR3 is joined to the reference TRBV19 and TRBJ2-3 genes, and the full variable domain is: DGGITQSPKYLFRKEGQNVTLSCEQNLNHDAMYWYRQDPGQGLRLIYYSQIVNDFQKGDIAEGYSVSREKKESFPLTVTSAQKNPTAFYLCASTIDTQYFGPGTRLTVL.